This entry features one T cell receptor beta chain sequence. The germline CDR1 and CDR2 sequences are MNHEY and SVGAGI. The germline V and J ends were trimmed by 4 bases and 2 bases, with 11 bases remaining between them. The CDR3 is 14 amino acids. These data originate in a study of cytomegalovirus exposure and HLA in healthy donors. It was with 60 Vbeta and 13 Jbeta primers that the PCR ran. Produced via immunoSEQ multiplex PCR; TCRdb's table is partial and in-frame only. The table lists about 140,000 clones, more than 60% of them singletons. The sequenced material came from PBMCs. The chain carries TRBV6-5 and TRBJ1-2; D gene uncertain. This TCR was sampled from a middle-aged man in good health and CMV-seronegative. For the CDR3, the DNA is TGTGCCAGCAGTTCCCCTGGCAGAAACTATGGCTACACCTTC. This codes for CASSSPGRNYGYTF.